This TCR beta chain was identified in a study of CD8 T cells in ankylosing spondylitis. Study outcomes and limitations: Made up of under 10 highly homologous variants, a TCR beta motif appeared characteristic of ankylosing spondylitis blood.

The CDR3 loop spans 12 amino acids. V was shortened by 4 bases and J by 12 bases, with 13 bases between the two germline ends. The sample holds many counts of this clonotype. Antigen: not known. TCRdb ran MiXCR on the 5' RACE reads and lists one entry per CDR3 protein. Here the sample spans some 350,000 distinct CDR3 sequences, approximately 14% being singletons. The TCR was taken from a male donor with ankylosing spondylitis or in good health (not recorded which). The sequencing input was blood, either unsorted or a sorted T cell fraction (not recorded which). This chain joins TRBV12-3 or TRBV12-4 and TRBJ2-1; D call uncertain. The CDR3 sequence is CASSSTALGQFF. Written as DNA, the CDR3 is TGTGCCAGCAGTTCGACTGCACTCGGGCAGTTCTTC.